A single T cell receptor beta chain is shown here with its context. Distinct nucleotide sequences in the sample also encode this CDR3. Generated by immunoSEQ multiplex PCR, the TCRdb table keeps only in-frame clones and is missing some. In the table there are under 200,000 clones, roughly 82% of which are singletons. The CDR3 has 12 amino acids. The germline V and J ends were trimmed by 5 bases and 4 bases, with 6 bases remaining between them. The germline V gene has CDR1 SGHVS and CDR2 FQNEAQ. The sample comes from a study of blood T cell repertoires in COVID-19. Study-wide context: PBMCs, B-cell-depleted T cells, or T cells were the source of the cDNA or gDNA that made up the material.

Sequenced sample: PBMCs or T cells enriched from blood (not recorded which). The V and J genes are TRBV7-8 and TRBJ1-5, with unresolved D. This receptor was identified in a woman aged 60-75 years with acute COVID-19. CDR3 loop: CASSRLNQPQHF. In DNA form, the CDR3 reads TGTGCCAGCAGCCGACTTAATCAGCCCCAGCATTTT.